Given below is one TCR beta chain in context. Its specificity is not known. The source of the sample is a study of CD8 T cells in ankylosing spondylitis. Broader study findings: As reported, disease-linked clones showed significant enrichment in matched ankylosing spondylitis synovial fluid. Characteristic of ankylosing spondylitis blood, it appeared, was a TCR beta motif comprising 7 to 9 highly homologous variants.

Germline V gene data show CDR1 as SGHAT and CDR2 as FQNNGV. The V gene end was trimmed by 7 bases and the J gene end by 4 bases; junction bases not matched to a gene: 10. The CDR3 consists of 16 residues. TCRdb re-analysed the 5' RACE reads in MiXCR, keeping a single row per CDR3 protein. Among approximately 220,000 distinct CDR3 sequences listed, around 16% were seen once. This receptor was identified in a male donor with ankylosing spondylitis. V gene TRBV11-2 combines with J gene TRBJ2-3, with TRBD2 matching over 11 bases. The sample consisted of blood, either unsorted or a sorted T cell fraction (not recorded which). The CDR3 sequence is CASTPVLAGAADTQYF. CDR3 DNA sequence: TGTGCCAGCACCCCAGTACTAGCGGGAGCTGCAGATACGCAGTATTTT.